This T cell receptor (beta chain) was identified in a study of somatic mutations in cytotoxic T cells in rheumatoid arthritis. Measured with immunoSEQ multiplex PCR; TCRdb has only the in-frame clones, and not every one. This table has about 23,000 clones, 65% to 85% appearing once. The CDR3 extends over 17 amino acids. Per the germline V gene, CDR1 is MNHEY and CDR2 is SMNVEV (reference sequence). The junction had 9 bases not matched to a gene; V was cut back by 4 bases and J by 0 bases. This sequence was found in an adult with rheumatoid arthritis. Material for sequencing was CD8+ T cells sorted from blood. The chain has TRBV27 and TRBJ1-3, with TRBD1 matching 7 bases. The DNA for the CDR3 is TGTGCCAGCAGTTCCTCGAAGGGGGCCCACTCTGGAAACACCATATATTTT. Translated, it gives CASSSSKGAHSGNTIYF.